Listed below are T cell receptor beta chains from one sample, sequenced in a study of shared clonotypes between healthy human individuals. The repertoire was sequenced with immunoSEQ multiplex PCR; TCRdb's copy has only in-frame clones and lacks some. In the table there are more than 2,000,000 clones, more than 85% of which are singletons. Source material: naive CD4+ T cells from PBMCs. These receptor sequences come from a man between 18 and 35 years old in good health. Some clones in this sample may be carry-over from other donors' samples. CDR3s include the opening cysteine and the closing phenylalanine or tryptophan. A D gene is named only where the DNA matches it firmly. Size is omitted from some rows. Given values are once, few, many or a class for expanded clones.

.	TRBV4-3	TRBJ1-3	.	CASSQDRIESSGNTIYF	TGCGCCAGCAGCCAAGATAGGATTGAGAGCTCTGGAAACACCATATATTTT
.	TRBV28	TRBJ2-1	TRBD2	CASPPTSGSYNEQFF	TGTGCCAGCCCCCCGACTAGCGGGAGTTACAATGAGCAGTTCTTC
.	TRBV5-1	TRBJ2-6	TRBD2	CASSLTSGTSGANVLTF	TGCGCCAGCAGCTTGACTAGCGGGACGTCTGGGGCCAACGTCCTGACTTTC
.	TRBV4-1	TRBJ2-3	TRBD2	CASSQDGTSGSPSRDTQYF	TGCGCCAGCAGCCAAGACGGGACTAGCGGGAGCCCCTCAAGGGATACGCAGTATTTT
.	TRBV5-1	TRBJ2-1	TRBD1	CASSWGTGTNNEQFF	TGCGCCAGCAGCTGGGGGACAGGGACCAACAATGAGCAGTTCTTC
few	TRBV30	TRBJ1-5	.	CAWSGSGRNQPQHF	TGTGCCTGGAGTGGGTCAGGGAGGAATCAGCCCCAGCATTTT
.	TRBV5-4	TRBJ2-7	.	CASSPPFGEQYF	TGTGCCAGCAGCCCCCCCTTCGGGGAGCAGTACTTC
few	TRBV7-9	TRBJ1-1	.	CASSAERDTEAFF	TGTGCCAGCAGCGCGGAGAGGGACACTGAAGCTTTCTTT
once	TRBV2	TRBJ1-5	TRBD1	CASTGQGAPSAQHF	TGTGCCAGCACGGGACAGGGGGCACCCTCAGCCCAGCATTTT
.	TRBV7-2	TRBJ2-1	.	CASSSPFGEQFF	TGTGCCAGCAGCTCACCATTCGGTGAGCAGTTCTTC
.	TRBV11-2	TRBJ2-4	.	CASSRSGTLNLAKNIQYF	TGTGCCAGCAGCAGATCCGGGACCTTAAACCTAGCCAAAAACATTCAGTACTTC
.	TRBV7-9	TRBJ2-5	TRBD2	CASGRGGQETQYF	TGTGCCTCCGGGAGGGGAGGGCAAGAGACCCAGTACTTC
.	TRBV28	TRBJ1-1	TRBD1	CASIPYRGDSEAFF	TGTGCCAGCATTCCGTACAGGGGTGACTCTGAAGCTTTCTTT
once	TRBV11-3	TRBJ2-1	TRBD2	CASSSHLSGRDNEQFF	TGTGCCAGCAGCTCACATCTAAGCGGGAGGGACAATGAGCAGTTCTTC
.	TRBV28	TRBJ2-7	.	CASSSLYIGGEQYF	TGTGCCAGCAGTTCGCTTTACATTGGGGGCGAGCAGTACTTC
.	TRBV28	TRBJ1-2	TRBD1	CASSQGRVFYHGYTF	TGTGCCAGCTCACAGGGGCGAGTTTTTTACCATGGCTACACCTTC
.	TRBV7-2	TRBJ2-7	TRBD2	CASSLPGLAFDYEQYF	TGTGCCAGCAGCTTACCAGGACTAGCCTTCGACTACGAGCAGTACTTC
few	TRBV9	TRBJ1-1	.	CASTGLGMNTEAFF	TGTGCCAGCACTGGGTTAGGGATGAACACTGAAGCTTTCTTT
.	TRBV7-8	TRBJ2-2	TRBD2	CASSLERGTGELFF	TGTGCCAGCAGCTTAGAGCGGGGAACCGGGGAGCTGTTTTTT
.	TRBV19	TRBJ2-7	TRBD1	CASSRTGAYEQYF	TGTGCCAGTAGCCGGACAGGGGCCTACGAGCAGTACTTC
.	TRBV7-3	TRBJ2-7	.	CASSSEGVGEQYF	TGTGCCAGCAGCTCCGAAGGGGTGGGCGAGCAGTACTTC
.	TRBV28	TRBJ2-5	TRBD1	CASSPRRLGQGVQETQYF	TGTGCCAGCAGTCCCCGCCGCTTGGGACAGGGGGTCCAAGAGACCCAGTACTTC
.	TRBV4-3	TRBJ1-2	.	CASSQRGYYGYTF	TGCGCCAGCAGCCAAAGAGGGTACTATGGCTACACCTTC
.	TRBV9	TRBJ1-4	.	CASSVASSEKLFF	TGTGCCAGCAGCGTTGCGTCCAGTGAAAAACTGTTTTTT
.	TRBV5-1	TRBJ2-3	TRBD2	CASSLTSGNVGDTQYF	TGCGCCAGCAGCTTGACCAGCGGGAACGTTGGAGATACGCAGTATTTT
.	TRBV19	TRBJ2-2	TRBD1	CASTLGTGGVDTGELFF	TGTGCCAGTACCTTGGGGACAGGGGGCGTGGACACCGGGGAGCTGTTTTTT
.	TRBV2	TRBJ1-3	.	CASGGFGSSGNTIYF	TGTGCCAGCGGGGGTTTCGGCAGCTCTGGAAACACCATATATTTT